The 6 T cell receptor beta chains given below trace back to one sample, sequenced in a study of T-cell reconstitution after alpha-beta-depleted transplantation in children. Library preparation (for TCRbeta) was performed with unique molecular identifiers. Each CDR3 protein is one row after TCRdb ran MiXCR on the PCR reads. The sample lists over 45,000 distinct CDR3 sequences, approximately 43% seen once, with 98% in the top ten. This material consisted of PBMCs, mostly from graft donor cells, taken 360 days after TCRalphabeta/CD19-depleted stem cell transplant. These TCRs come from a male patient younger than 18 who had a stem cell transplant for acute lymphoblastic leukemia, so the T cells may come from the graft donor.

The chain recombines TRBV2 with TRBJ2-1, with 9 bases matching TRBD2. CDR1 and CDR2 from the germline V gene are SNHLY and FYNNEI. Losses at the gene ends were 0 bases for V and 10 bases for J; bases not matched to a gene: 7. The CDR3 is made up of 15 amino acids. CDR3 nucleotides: TGTGCCAGCAGTGAAGCGCGGGGTAGCGGGGGCGAGCAGTTCTTC. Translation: CASSEARGSGGEQFF.

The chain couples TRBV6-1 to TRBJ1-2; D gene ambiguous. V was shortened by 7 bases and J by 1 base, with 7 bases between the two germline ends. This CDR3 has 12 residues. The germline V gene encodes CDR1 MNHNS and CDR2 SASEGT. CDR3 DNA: TGTGCCAGCACCCCGTATAACTATGGCTACACCTTC. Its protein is CASTPYNYGYTF.

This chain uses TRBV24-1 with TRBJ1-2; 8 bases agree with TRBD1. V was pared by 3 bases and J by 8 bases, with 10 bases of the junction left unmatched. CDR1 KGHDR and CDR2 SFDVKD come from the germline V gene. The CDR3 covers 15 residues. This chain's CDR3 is CATSDPRQGTRGYTF. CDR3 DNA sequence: TGTGCCACCAGTGATCCGAGACAGGGGACGAGGGGCTACACCTTC.

CDR3 nucleotide sequence: TGTGCCAGCAGCGTAGTAGGGGGACAGGGGGTTCCTAATGAGCAGTTCTTC. It translates to CASSVVGGQGVPNEQFF. The J gene is TRBJ2-1, the V gene TRBV9; 11 nucleotides line up with TRBD1. Germline V CDR1 and CDR2: SGDLS, YYNGEE. The V and J ends lost 0 bases and 7 bases, in that order; junction bases with no gene match: 9. This CDR3 comprises 17 residues.

CDR3 amino acids: CASSFGRGGEKLFF. The CDR3, as DNA: TGTGCCAGCAGTTTTGGCAGGGGCGGAGAAAAACTGTTTTTT. The chain links TRBV12-3 or TRBV12-4 to TRBJ1-4, with TRBD1 as a possible D gene (6 bases). Trimming left V 3 bases short and J 8 bases short, with 13 bases between. This CDR3 has 14 amino acids.

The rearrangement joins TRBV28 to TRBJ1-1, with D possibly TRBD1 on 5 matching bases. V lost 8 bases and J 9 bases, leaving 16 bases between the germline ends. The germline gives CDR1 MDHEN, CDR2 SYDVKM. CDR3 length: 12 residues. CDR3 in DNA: TGTGCCAGCCCCGGGACTTCTAATCAAGCTTTCTTT. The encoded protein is CASPGTSNQAFF.